The clone carrying this T cell receptor beta chain was seen many times. The target antigen is unknown. Study observations and caveats: In terms of TCR gene usage, tumor memory CD4+ T cells clustered together with blood and lymph node memory CD4+ cells, as well as with lymph node naive CD4+ cells.

Full-length variable regions came from constant-region reverse primers plus semi-nested Nested Universal Primer A PCR. TCRdb re-analysed the 5' RACE reads in MiXCR, keeping a single row per CDR3 protein. Of about 54,000 distinct CDR3 sequences in the sample, approximately 17% are singletons; the top ten hold 2% to 2.5%. The origin of this receptor is a female donor with breast cancer. Input material: naive CD4+ T cells sorted from blood. As to subset: naive CD4+ T cells, CD4+CD45RA+CD25-.

The CDR3 spells CASSLDGRAYNEQFF. The CDR3 nucleotides read TGCGCCAGCAGCTTGGACGGGAGGGCCTACAATGAGCAGTTCTTC. The V and J genes are TRBV5-1 and TRBJ2-1; TRBD2 matches at 8 bases. With V trimmed by 0 bases and J by 2 bases, 1 base remained unmatched. The CDR3 runs to 15 residues. Germline assignment: CDR1 SGHRS and CDR2 YFSETQ.